These T cell receptor beta chains were read from a single sample in a study of T cells after yellow fever vaccination. TCRdb re-analysed the 5' RACE reads in MiXCR, keeping a single row per CDR3 protein. The sample gives about 350,000 distinct CDR3 sequences, over 4% of which show up once; about 26% is in the top ten. Sequencing used PBMCs, obtained 5 days after the yellow fever booster vaccination. Receptors originate from a man aged 18 to 30 who received the YFV17D yellow fever vaccine. Each CDR3 is given without its conserved first and last residue. Each record gives: CDR3 length, V gene, D gene, J gene, clone size, CDR3 protein. A D gene is named only where the DNA matches it firmly. Rows may omit the clone size; those that give it use once, few, many or a size class.

cdr3_length: 11
v_call: TRBV4-3
d_call: TRBD2
j_call: TRBJ2-5
clone_size: NA
cdr3_aa: ASSPAGAETQY

cdr3_length: 11
v_call: TRBV11-2
d_call: TRBD1
j_call: TRBJ2-2
clone_size: many
cdr3_aa: ASKQGRTGELF

cdr3_length: 15
v_call: TRBV4-1
d_call: TRBD1
j_call: TRBJ1-1
clone_size: NA
cdr3_aa: ASSPFPGQGARTEAF

cdr3_length: 10
v_call: TRBV30
d_call: NA
j_call: TRBJ2-3
clone_size: NA
cdr3_aa: AWETGTDTQY

cdr3_length: 13
v_call: TRBV2
d_call: TRBD2
j_call: TRBJ2-5
clone_size: many
cdr3_aa: ASSEVGGGGKTQY

cdr3_length: 13
v_call: TRBV7-6
d_call: NA
j_call: TRBJ2-7
clone_size: many
cdr3_aa: ASSLAQQESYEQY

cdr3_length: 16
v_call: TRBV20-1
d_call: NA
j_call: TRBJ1-4
clone_size: NA
cdr3_aa: SAREGFGIYREYEKLF

cdr3_length: 17
v_call: TRBV9
d_call: TRBD2
j_call: TRBJ2-5
clone_size: NA
cdr3_aa: ASSVAGLAGGLDQETLY

cdr3_length: 11
v_call: TRBV6-2/TRBV6-3
d_call: TRBD1
j_call: TRBJ2-5
clone_size: NA
cdr3_aa: ASRWTGRETQY

cdr3_length: 13
v_call: TRBV6-1
d_call: NA
j_call: TRBJ1-1
clone_size: many
cdr3_aa: ASKGWGALNTEAF

cdr3_length: 12
v_call: TRBV20-1
d_call: TRBD2
j_call: TRBJ2-2
clone_size: NA
cdr3_aa: SAWTSGEVGELF

cdr3_length: 13
v_call: TRBV28
d_call: NA
j_call: TRBJ1-3
clone_size: few
cdr3_aa: ASMVEKFSGNTIY

cdr3_length: 10
v_call: TRBV29-1
d_call: TRBD1
j_call: TRBJ1-2
clone_size: NA
cdr3_aa: SVRTGDYGYT

cdr3_length: 12
v_call: TRBV7-2
d_call: NA
j_call: TRBJ1-2
clone_size: many
cdr3_aa: ASSLLVRNYGYT

cdr3_length: 13
v_call: TRBV6-5
d_call: NA
j_call: TRBJ2-1
clone_size: many
cdr3_aa: ASSDRGYSYNEQF

cdr3_length: 12
v_call: TRBV6-2/TRBV6-3
d_call: NA
j_call: TRBJ2-5
clone_size: many
cdr3_aa: ASSYSGNQETQY

cdr3_length: 13
v_call: TRBV27
d_call: NA
j_call: TRBJ2-5
clone_size: many
cdr3_aa: ASSLFSGSQETQY

cdr3_length: 16
v_call: TRBV5-1
d_call: NA
j_call: TRBJ2-3
clone_size: few
cdr3_aa: ASSKIRVDGQTTDTQY

cdr3_length: 11
v_call: TRBV20-1
d_call: NA
j_call: TRBJ2-1
clone_size: many
cdr3_aa: SAPDSREDEQF

cdr3_length: 13
v_call: TRBV5-1
d_call: TRBD1
j_call: TRBJ1-4
clone_size: NA
cdr3_aa: ASSSTGTGEEKLF

cdr3_length: 14
v_call: TRBV6-2/TRBV6-3
d_call: TRBD2
j_call: TRBJ2-1
clone_size: many
cdr3_aa: ASTRSTGLGNNEQF

cdr3_length: 12
v_call: TRBV29-1
d_call: NA
j_call: TRBJ2-2
clone_size: few
cdr3_aa: SVAGLMNTGELF

cdr3_length: 14
v_call: TRBV5-1
d_call: TRBD2
j_call: TRBJ2-1
clone_size: few
cdr3_aa: ASSLVAGVSYNEQF

cdr3_length: 15
v_call: TRBV4-1
d_call: TRBD1
j_call: TRBJ2-6
clone_size: NA
cdr3_aa: ASSQGRQGAVANVLT

cdr3_length: 13
v_call: TRBV20-1
d_call: NA
j_call: TRBJ2-5
clone_size: NA
cdr3_aa: SARDLDHVGKTQY

cdr3_length: 12
v_call: TRBV6-5
d_call: NA
j_call: TRBJ2-3
clone_size: few
cdr3_aa: ASRRGFTTDTQY

cdr3_length: 12
v_call: TRBV18
d_call: NA
j_call: TRBJ2-5
clone_size: many
cdr3_aa: ASSSGTLQETQY

cdr3_length: 10
v_call: TRBV18
d_call: NA
j_call: TRBJ2-5
clone_size: NA
cdr3_aa: ASSQGQETQY

cdr3_length: 13
v_call: TRBV7-2
d_call: NA
j_call: TRBJ2-2
clone_size: many
cdr3_aa: ASSSRLGDTGELF

cdr3_length: 13
v_call: TRBV12-3/TRBV12-4
d_call: TRBD1
j_call: TRBJ1-1
clone_size: many
cdr3_aa: ASSLGTGADTEAF

cdr3_length: 13
v_call: TRBV7-2
d_call: NA
j_call: TRBJ1-1
clone_size: NA
cdr3_aa: ASRVSGATAGGAF

cdr3_length: 13
v_call: TRBV7-6
d_call: NA
j_call: TRBJ2-1
clone_size: many
cdr3_aa: ASGRAVGGGDEQF

cdr3_length: 12
v_call: TRBV2
d_call: TRBD2
j_call: TRBJ2-3
clone_size: NA
cdr3_aa: ASSDGGGADTQY

cdr3_length: 18
v_call: TRBV12-3/TRBV12-4
d_call: NA
j_call: TRBJ2-3
clone_size: NA
cdr3_aa: ASSLRVPLLLGASTDTQY

cdr3_length: 12
v_call: TRBV7-2
d_call: TRBD2
j_call: TRBJ2-2
clone_size: many
cdr3_aa: ASRSGGNTGELF

cdr3_length: 14
v_call: TRBV4-1
d_call: TRBD1
j_call: TRBJ1-4
clone_size: NA
cdr3_aa: ASSRGQGPTNEKLF

cdr3_length: 13
v_call: TRBV7-2
d_call: TRBD1
j_call: TRBJ2-1
clone_size: NA
cdr3_aa: ASSYDRGFYNEQF

cdr3_length: 15
v_call: TRBV5-1
d_call: TRBD2
j_call: TRBJ2-1
clone_size: many
cdr3_aa: ASRGLAGGPIYNEQF

cdr3_length: 14
v_call: TRBV7-2
d_call: NA
j_call: TRBJ2-7
clone_size: few
cdr3_aa: ASSEARGRPSYEQY

cdr3_length: 14
v_call: TRBV4-1
d_call: TRBD1
j_call: TRBJ2-1
clone_size: NA
cdr3_aa: ASSQATGGTYNEQF

cdr3_length: 13
v_call: TRBV20-1
d_call: NA
j_call: TRBJ2-5
clone_size: few
cdr3_aa: SARGAQGWEETQY

cdr3_length: 12
v_call: TRBV15
d_call: NA
j_call: TRBJ2-5
clone_size: few
cdr3_aa: ATSRGFAKETQY

cdr3_length: 15
v_call: TRBV7-9
d_call: TRBD2
j_call: TRBJ2-3
clone_size: few
cdr3_aa: ASSPPPGLAGEDTQY

cdr3_length: 15
v_call: TRBV11-2
d_call: TRBD2
j_call: TRBJ2-5
clone_size: few
cdr3_aa: ASSPELAGRVQETQY

cdr3_length: 11
v_call: TRBV29-1
d_call: NA
j_call: TRBJ2-5
clone_size: few
cdr3_aa: SVDGQLLETQY

cdr3_length: 10
v_call: TRBV6-6
d_call: TRBD1
j_call: TRBJ2-7
clone_size: NA
cdr3_aa: ASSGQGREQY

cdr3_length: 16
v_call: TRBV10-3
d_call: NA
j_call: TRBJ2-3
clone_size: NA
cdr3_aa: AISESISGGGPKDTQY

cdr3_length: 14
v_call: TRBV9
d_call: TRBD1
j_call: TRBJ2-2
clone_size: NA
cdr3_aa: ASSAPGTGLTGELF

cdr3_length: 13
v_call: TRBV29-1
d_call: TRBD2
j_call: TRBJ2-2
clone_size: few
cdr3_aa: SVEFTSGDARELF

cdr3_length: 13
v_call: TRBV5-1
d_call: NA
j_call: TRBJ2-1
clone_size: NA
cdr3_aa: ASSLVVAIGDEQF

cdr3_length: 13
v_call: TRBV9
d_call: TRBD1
j_call: TRBJ1-2
clone_size: NA
cdr3_aa: ASSVGGQTTYGYT

cdr3_length: 10
v_call: TRBV6-2/TRBV6-3
d_call: NA
j_call: TRBJ2-2
clone_size: NA
cdr3_aa: ASSWVAGELF

cdr3_length: 12
v_call: TRBV5-6
d_call: NA
j_call: TRBJ1-2
clone_size: NA
cdr3_aa: ASSLESIQGGYT

cdr3_length: 11
v_call: TRBV7-3
d_call: TRBD2
j_call: TRBJ2-3
clone_size: NA
cdr3_aa: ASGGGATDTQY

cdr3_length: 15
v_call: TRBV7-8
d_call: TRBD1
j_call: TRBJ1-5
clone_size: NA
cdr3_aa: ASSLVPDRGSNQPQH

cdr3_length: 13
v_call: TRBV4-2
d_call: NA
j_call: TRBJ1-6
clone_size: many
cdr3_aa: ASSQLGTGLSPLH